This T cell receptor (beta chain) appears in the sequencing data of a study of blood T cell repertoires in COVID-19. Study-level information: From T cells, B-cell-depleted T cells, or PBMCs came the material, which was cDNA or gDNA.

Trimming removed 4 bases from V and 1 base from J; junction bases left unmatched: 4. The CDR3 has 15 amino acids. Germline CDR1 and CDR2: MGHRA and YSYEKL. Sequenced by immunoSEQ multiplex PCR; TCRdb stores in-frame clones only, minus some. The sample carries about 220,000 clones, 75% to 90% recorded once. Each participant's cohort was designated according to participant-reported clinical history. This sequence originates from a woman younger than 30 in a cohort exposed to, infected with or recovered from COVID-19 (not recorded which). The chain has TRBV4-1 and TRBJ1-5, with 7 bases fitting TRBD1. Sample: PBMCs or T cells enriched from blood (not recorded which). The CDR3, as DNA: TGCGCCAGCAGCCTCGGACAGGAAAGCAATCAGCCCCAGCATTTT. Residues: CASSLGQESNQPQHF.